This TCR beta chain derives from a study of blood T cell repertoires in COVID-19. CDR1 and CDR2 (germline): MNHEY, SVGAGI. The CDR3 sequence is 15 residues long. J was trimmed by 6 bases and V by 4 bases; bases with no gene match: 9. In this sample, this clone turned up once. Some clones are missing from TCRdb's copy, which holds only in-frame ones; the method was immunoSEQ multiplex PCR. The table includes about 180,000 clones, approximately 79% detected once. Sequenced material: peripheral blood. This chain uses TRBV6-5 with TRBJ1-5, with 7 nucleotides matching TRBD1. This sequence was found in a woman between 70 and 85 years old with acute or convalescent COVID-19. DNA for the CDR3: TGTGCCAGCAGTTCCTCTACAGGGGCGCTTCAGCCCCAGCATTTT. Translated, it gives CASSSSTGALQPQHF.